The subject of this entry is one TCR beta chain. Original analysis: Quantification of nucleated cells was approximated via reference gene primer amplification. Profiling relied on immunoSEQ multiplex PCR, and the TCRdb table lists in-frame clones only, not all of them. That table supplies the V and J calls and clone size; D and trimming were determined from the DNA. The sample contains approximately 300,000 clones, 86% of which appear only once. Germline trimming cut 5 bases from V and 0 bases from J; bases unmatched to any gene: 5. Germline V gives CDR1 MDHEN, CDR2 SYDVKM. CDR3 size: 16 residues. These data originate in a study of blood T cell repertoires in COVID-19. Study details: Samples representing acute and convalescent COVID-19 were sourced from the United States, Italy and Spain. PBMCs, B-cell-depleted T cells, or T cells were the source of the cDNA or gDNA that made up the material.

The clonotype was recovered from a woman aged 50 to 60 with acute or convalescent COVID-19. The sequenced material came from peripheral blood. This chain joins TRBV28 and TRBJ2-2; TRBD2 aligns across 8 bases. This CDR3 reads CASSPLTSANTGELFF. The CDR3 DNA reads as TGTGCCAGCAGTCCTCTGACTAGCGCGAACACCGGGGAGCTGTTTTTT.